A selection of T cell receptor beta chains follows, all from one sample in a study of human T cells and chemical hapten exposure. TCRdb re-analysed the RACE reads in MiXCR, keeping a single row per CDR3 protein. The sample includes a few hundred thousand distinct CDR3 sequences, around 5.5% of them seen just once. The material was whole blood, obtained in connection with sensitization to the hapten diphenylcyclopropenone (DPC). The receptors stem from a woman aged 18-29 years with alopecia areata. Some clones in this sample may be carry-over from other donors' samples. Both conserved end residues are part of each CDR3. The D gene is left open where the match is weak. Clone size is not always given. Where it is, it says once, few, many or a class for expanded clones.

d_gene	v_gene	abundance	j_gene	CDR3aa	CDR3nt
NA	TRBV12-3/TRBV12-4	NA	TRBJ1-1	CASRLLGRGGLVLGTEAFF	TGTGCCAGCAGACTCCTCGGTCGTGGGGGTCTAGTCTTGGGCACTGAAGCTTTCTTT
NA	TRBV20-1	NA	TRBJ2-1	CSASEEEQFF	TGCAGTGCTTCTGAGGAGGAGCAGTTCTTC
NA	TRBV12-3/TRBV12-4	NA	TRBJ1-6	CATTRGASSPLHF	TGTGCCACCACTCGGGGGGCTAGTTCACCCCTCCACTTT
TRBD1	TRBV10-3	many	TRBJ2-5	CASRQGTLQETQYF	TGTGCCTCCCGACAGGGAACTCTACAAGAGACCCAGTACTTC
NA	TRBV18	few	TRBJ2-3	CASSPMVESSTDTQYF	TGTGCCAGCTCACCGATGGTGGAGTCTAGCACAGATACGCAGTATTTT
NA	TRBV7-2	many	TRBJ2-1	CASSSRWDGEQFF	TGTGCCAGCAGCTCTCGATGGGACGGAGAGCAGTTCTTC
NA	TRBV6-5	many	TRBJ1-4	CASSYGPENGEKLFF	TGTGCCAGCAGTTACGGACCGGAAAATGGTGAAAAACTGTTTTTT
NA	TRBV7-9	many	TRBJ2-2	CASSLEIGGTGELFF	TGTGCCAGCAGCTTAGAGATCGGTGGCACCGGGGAGCTGTTTTTT
TRBD1	TRBV10-3	NA	TRBJ1-4	CATQGSATNEKLFF	TGTGCCACACAGGGGTCTGCAACTAATGAAAAACTGTTTTTT
NA	TRBV27	NA	TRBJ1-2	CASSKLTGNYGYTF	TGTGCCAGCAGTAAACTGACAGGAAACTATGGCTACACCTTC
NA	TRBV7-2	many	TRBJ2-7	CASSSIQEPYEQYF	TGTGCCAGCAGCTCCATCCAAGAACCCTACGAGCAGTACTTC